This T cell receptor (beta chain) originates from a study of blood T cell repertoires in COVID-19. Study overall: PBMCs, B-cell-depleted T cells, or T cells were the source of the cDNA or gDNA that made up the material.

This clone turned up a few times. Recruited during active infection, patients (from Seattle) were subsequently followed longitudinally. Methods used by the authors: From reference gene primer amplification, estimates of nucleated cell counts were derived. Assay: immunoSEQ multiplex PCR; the TCRdb copy retains only in-frame clones and omits some. Clonal size and the V and J genes are those of that table, whereas D and trimming came from the DNA. This table has about 200,000 clones, around four fifths appearing once. V was clipped by 4 bases and J by 8 bases, with 11 bases between them. CDR1 is SQVTM, CDR2 ANQGSEA, per germline. This CDR3 spans 11 amino acids.

The specimen sequenced was peripheral blood. V and J are TRBV29-1 and TRBJ1-2; D gene ambiguous. The receptor comes from a man aged 60 to 69 with COVID-19, enrolled during active disease. CDR3 amino acids: CSVVPTSGYTF. CDR3 nucleotides: TGCAGCGTTGTCCCCACATCCGGCTACACCTTC. The full variable domain, its missing parts supplied by reference TRBV29-1 and TRBJ1-2, is SAVISQKPSRDICQRGTSLTIQCQVDSQVTMMFWYRQQPGQSLTLIATANQGSEATYESGFVIDKFPISRPNLTFSTLTVSNMSPEDSSIYLCSVVPTSGYTFGSGTRLTVV.